Below, 28 T cell receptor beta chains from the same sample are listed, as sequenced in a study of blood T cells in healthy people across ages. A second about 7 to 11 cycle PCR used barcoded and J-beta primers. TCRdb fed the 5' RACE reads into MiXCR, producing one record per CDR3 protein. The table has about 1,600,000 distinct CDR3 sequences, approximately 38% seen once; the top ten hold roughly 7.7%. The sequenced sample consisted of blood. Receptors were obtained from a woman between 18 and 30 years old in good health.

The rearrangement links TRBV7-8 to TRBJ2-7, with a possible D match to TRBD1 (5 bases). In germline, CDR1 is SGHVS, CDR2 FQNEAQ. V was clipped by 5 bases and J by 3 bases, with 11 bases between them. This CDR3 comprises 13 residues. The CDR3 coding sequence is TGTGCCAGCAGCCACAGGTTTCGCTACGAGCAGTACTTC. Translation gives CASSHRFRYEQYF.

The chain is built from TRBV2 and TRBJ1-1; D might be TRBD1 (5 bases). The germline V and J ends were trimmed by 9 bases and 3 bases, with 8 bases remaining between them. The CDR3 is 11 amino acids. Germline V CDR1 and CDR2: SNHLY, FYNNEI. CDR3 sequence reads: CASGGDTEAFF. The CDR3 nucleotides read TGTGCCAGTGGGGGGGACACTGAAGCTTTCTTT.

This clonotype was counted between two and nine times. The rearrangement links TRBV7-9 to TRBJ1-2; D is ambiguous. Trimming removed 3 bases from V and 3 bases from J, with 14 bases in between. The CDR3 covers 15 residues. Germline V gene lookup returns CDR1 SEHNR and CDR2 FQNEAQ (reference sequence). CDR3 sequence: CASSFELRVHYGYTF. The DNA of the CDR3 is TGTGCCAGCAGCTTTGAACTCAGAGTCCACTATGGCTACACCTTC. The complete variable domain, with remaining parts taken from reference TRBV7-9 and TRBJ1-2, reads DTGVSQNPRHKITKRGQNVTFRCDPISEHNRLYWYRQTLGQGPEFLTYFQNEAQLEKSRLLSDRFSAERPKGSFSTLEIQRTEQGDSAMYLCASSFELRVHYGYTFGSGTRLTVV.

This clonotype was found a few times. The chain's CDR3 is CASSSRDKSYEQYF. The CDR3 bases are TGCGCCAGCAGCTCCCGGGACAAGTCCTACGAGCAGTACTTC. This chain links TRBV5-1 with TRBJ2-7, with D possibly being TRBD1 (6 bases). V was shortened by 3 bases and J by 1 base, with 11 bases between the two germline ends. The CDR3 covers 14 residues. The germline V gene has CDR1 SGHRS and CDR2 YFSETQ.

V usage is TRBV11-2 and J usage is TRBJ2-7; D not certain. This CDR3 has 13 amino acids. The germline V and J ends were trimmed by 2 bases and 5 bases, with 10 bases remaining between them. Germline V lookup: CDR1 SGHAT, CDR2 FQNNGV. DNA for the CDR3: TGTGCCAGCAGCTTAAGACAAGGCCACGAGCAGTACTTC. It yields the protein CASSLRQGHEQYF. Complete variable domain (other parts from reference TRBV11-2 and TRBJ2-7): EAGVAQSPRYKIIEKRQSVAFWCNPISGHATLYWYQQILGQGPKLLIQFQNNGVVDDSQLPKDRFSAERLKGVDSTLKIQPAKLEDSAVYLCASSLRQGHEQYFGPGTRLTVT.

A few counts support this clonotype. J is TRBJ1-2 and V is TRBV6-1, with TRBD1 identical over 9 bases. The CDR3 totals 14 residues. The V gene's germline CDR1 is MNHNS and CDR2 SASEGT. Germline trimming cut 3 bases from V and 5 bases from J; bases unmatched to any gene: 4. The CDR3 DNA reads TGTGCCAGCAGTGAGGCAGGGACAGGGTATGGCTACACCTTC. Residues: CASSEAGTGYGYTF.

This clonotype occurred many times. The gene calls are TRBV6-6 and TRBJ1-2; unclear D gene. V lost 7 bases and J 5 bases, leaving 11 bases between the germline ends. The CDR3 is 12 residues long. Germline lookup yields CDR1 MNHNY and CDR2 SVGAGI (reference sequence). DNA of the CDR3: TGTGCCAGCACGGGTCAGACATATGGCTACACCTTC. It specifies CASTGQTYGYTF.

The chain couples TRBV7-2 to TRBJ2-3; TRBD2 agrees at 14 bases. The V and J ends lost 1 base and 6 bases, in that order; junction bases with no gene match: 9. Per germline, CDR1 SGHTA and CDR2 FQGNSA. The CDR3 is 18 amino acids. The CDR3 sequence: CASSLVAPGLAGVDTQYF. CDR3 sequence (DNA): TGTGCCAGCAGCTTAGTAGCTCCGGGACTAGCGGGAGTGGATACGCAGTATTTT.

The rearrangement joins TRBV20-1 to TRBJ2-7; D might be TRBD2 (6 bases). Germline V gene sequence: CDR1 DFQATT, CDR2 SNEGSKA (reference sequence). The V gene lost 5 bases and the J gene lost 1 base, with 15 bases spanning the gap. This CDR3 is built from 14 residues. The CDR3 DNA sequence: TGCAGTGCTCGGCAACGTGGGGGGTCCTACGAGCAGTACTTC. It specifies CSARQRGGSYEQYF.

In its sample, this clonotype was seen once. V and J are TRBV6-5 and TRBJ1-5; D is perhaps TRBD1 (5 bases). Trimming took off 3 bases at V and 9 bases at J, with 15 bases between the two ends. The V gene's germline CDR1 is MNHEY and CDR2 SVGAGI. There are 14 residues in the CDR3. Here the CDR3 DNA reads TGTGCCAGCAGTTATTTGGCGGGGGAACGGCCCCAGCATTTT. It yields the protein CASSYLAGERPQHF.

As to this clonotype: It may be a read error: a sequence one base away is much more abundant. The CDR3 DNA reads TGTGCCGGCAGCTTAGTCTCCCTAGCGGGAGGTGAGCAGTTCTTC. This gives the protein CAGSLVSLAGGEQFF. This chain uses TRBV7-9 with TRBJ2-1; 11 bases line up with TRBD2. In germline, CDR1 is SEHNR, CDR2 FQNEAQ (reference sequence). The CDR3 contains 15 residues.

There are a few counts of this clonotype. V gene TRBV5-1 combines with J gene TRBJ2-1, with D perhaps TRBD1 (6 bases). The CDR3 is made up of 16 amino acids. The germline CDR1 and CDR2 sequences are SGHRS and YFSETQ. The V end was cut by 4 bases, the J end by 5 bases, with 19 bases between. CDR3 bases: TGCGCCAGCAGCATTGGTCAGGGGATTACTGACAATGAGCAGTTCTTC. Translation gives CASSIGQGITDNEQFF.

The rearrangement links TRBV20-1 to TRBJ2-6; D gene uncertain. The CDR3 is 15 residues long. Germline values: CDR1 DFQATT, CDR2 SNEGSKA (reference sequence). The V end was cut by 0 bases, the J end by 0 bases, with 6 bases between. The CDR3 protein is CSARDLDSGANVLTF. The CDR3 nucleotides read TGCAGTGCTAGAGATTTAGACTCTGGGGCCAACGTCCTGACTTTC.

This clonotype was recorded a few times. The chain joins TRBV12-3 or TRBV12-4 to TRBJ2-1, with 8 bases aligning to TRBD1. After removal of 7 bases from V and 8 bases from J, the junction contained 13 bases not matched to a gene. CDR3 length equals 15 residues. This CDR3 reads CASISLQGGVDEQFF. The CDR3 DNA follows: TGTGCCAGCATCAGCTTACAGGGGGGAGTCGATGAGCAGTTCTTC.

This clonotype has only a few counts. This rearrangement joins TRBV20-1 to TRBJ1-6, with a possible D match to TRBD1 (5 bases). CDR3 length equals 14 residues. Trimming stripped 0 bases from V and 11 bases from J, with 14 bases between. Germline CDR1 DFQATT, CDR2 SNEGSKA (reference sequence). CDR3 amino acids: CSAREVTATAPLHF. CDR3 sequence (DNA): TGCAGTGCTAGAGAGGTGACAGCGACCGCACCCCTCCACTTT.

On this clonotype itself: The junction and the germline gene differ at one end; a read error may be behind it. The rearrangement links TRBV4-1 to TRBJ2-7; D is possibly TRBD1 (5 bases). The CDR3 totals 18 residues. From germline, CDR1 is MGHRA and CDR2 YSYEKL. CDR3 region: CASSQDRSLGRGGYEQYF. CDR3 in DNA: TGTGCCAGCAGCCAAGATCGGAGTTTGGGTAGGGGTGGGTACGAGCAGTACTTC.

This clonotype occurred many times. The chain is built from TRBV5-1 and TRBJ2-7; D gene unclear. Trimming shortened V by 2 bases and J by 5 bases, and 14 bases separated the two germline ends. The CDR3 length is 14 residues. CDR1 is SGHRS and CDR2 is YFSETQ in the germline V gene. This chain's CDR3 is CASSFGYGSDEQYF. As DNA, the CDR3 is TGCGCCAGCAGCTTTGGGTACGGAAGCGACGAGCAGTACTTC.

The chain carries TRBV21-1 and TRBJ2-1; TRBD2 is the table's D call and was not checked against the DNA. TRBV21-1 is classified as a pseudogene. The CDR3 is 18 amino acids. In DNA form, the CDR3 reads TGTGCCAGCAGCAAAGCGCCCCTAGCGGGGAGCTCCTACAATGAGCAGTTCTTC. It specifies CASSKAPLAGSSYNEQFF.

The CDR3 protein is CASSPFGSGAGSNVETQYF. The CDR3, as DNA: TGCGCCAGCAGCCCGTTCGGAAGCGGAGCGGGAAGTAACGTAGAGACCCAGTACTTC. V gene TRBV5-1 combines with J gene TRBJ2-5; 7 nucleotides match TRBD2. The germline gives CDR1 SGHRS, CDR2 YFSETQ. The CDR3 is made up of 19 amino acids. The J segment lost 4 bases and the V segment lost 4 bases, leaving 22 bases of the junction unmatched.

This clonotype was counted only a few times. The rearrangement links TRBV11-2 to TRBJ2-5; D gene ambiguous. Trimming shortened V by 1 base and J by 3 bases, and 6 bases separated the two germline ends. This CDR3 is built from 13 residues. The V gene's germline CDR1 is SGHAT and CDR2 FQNNGV. Here the CDR3 DNA reads TGTGCCAGCAGCTTAGCCCTTGAAGAGACCCAGTACTTC. It is translated as CASSLALEETQYF.

This chain uses TRBV12-3 or TRBV12-4 with TRBJ1-4; a weak D match, TRBD1 (6 bases). V dropped 1 base and J dropped 16 bases, with 10 bases sitting between them. This CDR3 has 11 residues. In nucleotides, the CDR3 is TGTGCCAGCAGTTTAGGGACAGCTAGGTTTTTT. Amino acid sequence: CASSLGTARFF.

V usage is TRBV3-1 and J usage is TRBJ1-1, with 9 positions matching TRBD1. The CDR3 consists of 15 residues. Germline V lookup: CDR1 LGHDT, CDR2 YNNKEL (reference sequence). V lost 4 bases and J lost 1; bases outside the gene matches: 4. The CDR3 here is CASSRDRASNTEAFF. The CDR3 DNA reads TGTGCCAGCAGCCGGGACAGGGCATCGAACACTGAAGCTTTCTTT.

V gene TRBV2 combines with J gene TRBJ1-1; D remains ambiguous. Germline values: CDR1 SNHLY, CDR2 FYNNEI. V shed 11 bases and J shed 1 base, with 14 bases lying between them. The CDR3 loop spans 13 amino acids. CDR3 DNA: TGTGCCGCCGAACACTATCCGAACACTGAAGCTTTCTTT. Translation gives CAAEHYPNTEAFF.

The rearrangement joins TRBV12-3 or TRBV12-4 to TRBJ2-4; either TRBD1 or TRBD2 may fit D (5 bases each). The CDR3 consists of 13 residues. Trimming took off 5 bases at V and 13 bases at J, with 18 bases between the two ends. This CDR3 reads CASSAGTAVGQYF. The CDR3 DNA reads TGTGCCAGCAGTGCCGGGACGGCGGTAGGGCAGTACTTC.

J is TRBJ2-7 and V is TRBV28, with D possibly TRBD1 on 6 matching bases. The DNA end is more similar to TRBJ2-4, so the J call may be wrong. CDR1 and CDR2 from the germline V gene are MDHEN and SYDVKM. The CDR3 consists of 13 residues. For the CDR3, the DNA is TGTGCCAGCAGGGTTACAGGGATAAACATTCAGTACTTC. It specifies CASRVTGINIQYF.

The CDR3 DNA is TGCAGTGCTGCCGGGACTAGTGGTGATACGCAGTATTTT. Protein sequence: CSAAGTSGDTQYF. The chain links TRBV20-1 to TRBJ2-3; 8 nucleotides line up with TRBD2. The junction had 7 bases not matched to a gene; V was cut back by 5 bases and J by 6 bases. Germline CDR1 is DFQATT and CDR2 is SNEGSKA (reference sequence). This CDR3 comprises 13 residues.

The J gene is TRBJ2-5, the V gene TRBV7-9; the D is unclear. Trimming took off 2 bases at V and 8 bases at J, with 12 bases between the two ends. CDR1 is SEHNR and CDR2 is FQNEAQ in the germline V gene (reference sequence). The CDR3 totals 13 residues. CDR3 bases: TGTGCCAGCAGCTTAAAACCCCCGAATACCCAGTACTTC. It specifies CASSLKPPNTQYF.

Only one count was recorded for this clonotype. CDR3 sequence (DNA): TGCAGTGCTAGAGATCTGGCGGCGTACCAAGAGACCCAGTACTTC. This gives the protein CSARDLAAYQETQYF. The chain joins TRBV20-1 to TRBJ2-5; D is undetermined. The V and J ends lost 0 bases and 0 bases respectively, with 11 bases between them. Per the germline V gene, CDR1 is DFQATT and CDR2 is SNEGSKA (reference sequence). The CDR3 loop spans 15 amino acids.